A selection of T cell receptor beta chains follows, all from one sample in a study of blood T cell repertoires in COVID-19. Some clones are missing from TCRdb's copy, which holds only in-frame ones; the method was immunoSEQ multiplex PCR. The sample records some 450,000 clones, roughly 90% being singletons. What was sequenced was peripheral blood. The receptors stem from a man between 18 and 29 years old with COVID-19, enrolled during active disease. CDR3s include the opening cysteine and the closing phenylalanine or tryptophan. D genes are given only for firm matches. Clone size appears in some rows only: once, few, many, or a class for an expanded clone.

j_gene	len	d_gene	v_gene	abundance	CDR3nt	CDR3aa
TRBJ2-7	13	.	TRBV6-5	.	TGTGCCAGCAGTTACTCGCAGGGTTACGAGCAGTACTTC	CASSYSQGYEQYF
TRBJ2-1	16	TRBD2	TRBV4-1	.	TGCGCCAGCAGCCCCGGGACTAGCCGGGGGCGCGCGTGGCAGTTCTTC	CASSPGTSRGRAWQFF
TRBJ2-5	13	.	TRBV11-2	.	TGTGCCAGCAGCTTGGTCAGGGGTGAGACCCAGTACTTC	CASSLVRGETQYF
TRBJ1-6	17	TRBD1	TRBV19	.	TGTGCCAGTAGTATATATTTCCGGGACAGGATTAATTCACCCCTCCACTTT	CASSIYFRDRINSPLHF
TRBJ2-3	15	TRBD2	TRBV7-9	.	TGTGCCAGCAGCTTAGAACCGGGAGGGGTGGATACGCAGTATTTT	CASSLEPGGVDTQYF
TRBJ2-5	14	.	TRBV18	.	TGTGCCAGCTCACCGACTAGGGCCTCAGAGACCCAGTACTTC	CASSPTRASETQYF
TRBJ1-5	15	.	TRBV7-8	.	TGTGCCAGCAGCCGAGGTTGGCAGGCCTATCAGCCCCAGCATTTT	CASSRGWQAYQPQHF
TRBJ2-5	14	TRBD1	TRBV5-4	.	TGTGCCAGCAGTTGGACAGGCCGGGAAGAGACCCAGTACTTC	CASSWTGREETQYF
TRBJ2-1	19	TRBD2	TRBV27	.	TGTGCCAGCAGTTTATTTGGGACTAGTCGATTCCGCTCCTACAATGAGCAGTTCTTC	CASSLFGTSRFRSYNEQFF
TRBJ2-1	17	TRBD2	TRBV19	once	TGTGCCAGTAGTATCCCCCTAGCGGAAACAAGGGACAATGAGCAGTTCTTC	CASSIPLAETRDNEQFF
TRBJ2-2	17	TRBD2	TRBV7-6	once	TGTGCCAGCACCGAGGGGCTAGCGGGAGGATTGACCGGGGAGCTGTTTTTT	CASTEGLAGGLTGELFF
TRBJ2-7	14	.	TRBV6-6	few	TGTGCCAGCACCTACGGAGGTGCAGCCTACGAGCAGTACTTC	CASTYGGAAYEQYF
TRBJ1-1	15	.	TRBV7-6	.	TGTGCCAGCAGCTTAGATGCGGGAGAGAACACTGAAGCTTTCTTT	CASSLDAGENTEAFF
TRBJ2-2	13	.	TRBV30	.	TGTGCCTGGAGTGGTAGCGGTCCCGGGGAGCTGTTTTTT	CAWSGSGPGELFF
TRBJ1-1	15	.	TRBV4-1	once	TGCGCCAGCAGCCAACCCCGGGGGGGAGACACTGAAGCTTTCTTT	CASSQPRGGDTEAFF
TRBJ2-2	14	.	TRBV5-8	.	TGTGCCAGCAGCTTGGTCAATCGCGCCGGGGAGCTGTTTTTT	CASSLVNRAGELFF
TRBJ2-5	17	TRBD2	TRBV7-9	.	TGTGCCAGCAGCTCTAGCGGGGGGCCCTCGTACCAAGAGACCCAGTACTTC	CASSSSGGPSYQETQYF
TRBJ2-2	13	.	TRBV6-4	.	TGTGCCAGCATGGACGGGAGTAGCGGGGAGCTGTTTTTT	CASMDGSSGELFF
TRBJ1-2	13	TRBD1	TRBV29-1	.	TGCAGCGTTGGGACAGGGGTTAACTATGGCTACACCTTC	CSVGTGVNYGYTF
TRBJ2-2	14	.	TRBV11-2	.	TGTGCCAGCAGACTCGTCAGGGGATCCGGGGAGCTGTTTTTT	CASRLVRGSGELFF
TRBJ2-5	13	.	TRBV5-5	once	TGTGCCAGCAGCTTCGGTTTCGGGGAGACCCAGTACTTC	CASSFGFGETQYF
TRBJ1-2	12	.	TRBV15	.	TGTGCCACCAGCAGACACAATGATGGCTACACCTTC	CATSRHNDGYTF
TRBJ2-3	15	.	TRBV11-2	.	TGTGCCAGCAGCCCGACAGTCTCTAGCACAGATACGCAGTATTTT	CASSPTVSSTDTQYF
TRBJ2-7	15	TRBD1	TRBV7-9	.	TGTGCCAGCAGCCTACCGGGACAGGTCCCCTACGAGCAGTACTTC	CASSLPGQVPYEQYF
TRBJ2-3	17	TRBD2	TRBV5-1	.	TGCGCCAGCAGCTCGACCCGGACTAGCGGGGTCACAGATACGCAGTATTTT	CASSSTRTSGVTDTQYF
TRBJ2-1	14	.	TRBV7-6	.	TGTGCCAGCAGCTTGACAGTCTCCTACAATGAGCAGTTCTTC	CASSLTVSYNEQFF
TRBJ2-2	15	TRBD1	TRBV19	.	TGTGCCAGTAGCGTGACAGGGGGCGGAATTGGGGAGCTGTTTTTT	CASSVTGGGIGELFF
TRBJ2-5	15	.	TRBV18	.	TGTGCCAGCTCAGTCACAGGGTTTCTGAGAGAGACCCAGTACTTC	CASSVTGFLRETQYF
TRBJ1-4	14	.	TRBV6-5	.	TGTGCCAGCAGGCGACAGTCAACTAATGAAAAACTGTTTTTT	CASRRQSTNEKLFF
TRBJ1-2	13	.	TRBV29-1	.	TGCACCCGGCCTATTAGCGGGGTTGGGCCCTACACCTTC	CTRPISGVGPYTF
TRBJ2-7	15	.	TRBV4-1	.	TGCGCCAGCAGCCAAGGGGCTTTGGACAGCTACGAGCAGTACTTC	CASSQGALDSYEQYF
TRBJ2-1	15	TRBD2	TRBV5-1	.	TGCGCCAGCAGCTTGGTGCCTAGCGGAGGGAATGAGCAGTTCTTC	CASSLVPSGGNEQFF
TRBJ2-1	15	TRBD1	TRBV18	.	TGTGCCAGCTCTTCCGGGACAGGGTCCTACAATGAGCAGTTCTTC	CASSSGTGSYNEQFF
TRBJ2-6	15	TRBD1	TRBV13	.	TGTGCCAGCAGCTGGACAGGCTCTGGGGCCAACGTCCTGACTTTC	CASSWTGSGANVLTF
TRBJ2-2	15	.	TRBV19	once	TGTGCCAGTAGTAGCAGGAGGGCCTCAGCCGGGGAGCTGTTTTTT	CASSSRRASAGELFF
TRBJ2-5	17	.	TRBV7-2	.	TGTGCCAGCAGCTTATTGGCCCGGACAATCAGGGCGGAGACCCAGTACTTC	CASSLLARTIRAETQYF
TRBJ2-1	15	TRBD1	TRBV5-1	.	TGCGCCAGCAGCTTGGGTCAGGGGGCCTACAATGAGCAGTTCTTC	CASSLGQGAYNEQFF
TRBJ2-7	15	TRBD2	TRBV13	.	TGTGCCAGCAGCTCAGGGGAGCGGGAGCGAATCGAGCAGTACTTC	CASSSGERERIEQYF
TRBJ2-1	17	.	TRBV25-1	.	TGTGCCAGCAGTGAATTTGGTGAGGCTGACCAATACAATGAGCAGTTCTTC	CASSEFGEADQYNEQFF
TRBJ2-6	16	TRBD1	TRBV4-2	.	TGTGCCAGCAGCCCGGGACAGGTCTCTGGGGCCAACGTCCTGACTTTC	CASSPGQVSGANVLTF
TRBJ1-6	15	.	TRBV2	once	TGTGCCAGCAGCCTCCAGGGCTCCTATAATTCACCCCTCCACTTT	CASSLQGSYNSPLHF
TRBJ2-3	15	.	TRBV18	once	TGTGCCAGCTCATTCCGGACACCTAGCACAGATACGCAGTATTTT	CASSFRTPSTDTQYF
TRBJ2-3	15	TRBD2	TRBV11-2	.	TGTGCCAGCAGCTTGGGCGGGAGAATACAAGATACGCAGTATTTT	CASSLGGRIQDTQYF
TRBJ1-4	11	.	TRBV12-3/TRBV12-4	.	TGTGCCAGCAGGGAAGGGAGTCGACTGTTTTTT	CASREGSRLFF
TRBJ1-4	14	.	TRBV19	.	TGTGCCAGTAGTATAGGCAGGGGAAGAGAAAAACTGTTTTTT	CASSIGRGREKLFF
TRBJ1-2	12	.	TRBV28	once	TGTGCCAGCAGGATACAGGGCTATGGCTACACCTTC	CASRIQGYGYTF
TRBJ2-7	13	.	TRBV5-1	.	TGCGCCAGCAGCTTCCAGGGGGGCGACGAGCAGTACTTC	CASSFQGGDEQYF
TRBJ2-7	13	TRBD1	TRBV6-9	.	TGTGCCAGCAGGACAGGGGGCGCCTACGAGCAGTACTTC	CASRTGGAYEQYF
TRBJ2-3	12	TRBD1	TRBV5-6	.	TGTGCCAGCGACAGGGGGACAGATACGCAGTATTTT	CASDRGTDTQYF
TRBJ1-2	14	TRBD1	TRBV19	.	TGTGCCAGTAGTAGAAACAGGGGTGACTATGGCTACACCTTC	CASSRNRGDYGYTF
TRBJ1-1	13	.	TRBV3-1/TRBV3-2	.	TGTGCCAGCAGCCAAGATATCCCCACTGAAGCTTTCTTT	CASSQDIPTEAFF
TRBJ1-4	15	.	TRBV19	.	TGTGCCAGTAGTATGTGGGGCCCCCCGTATGAAAAACTGTTTTTT	CASSMWGPPYEKLFF
TRBJ1-4	12	TRBD1	TRBV11-2	once	TGTGCCAGCAGCCAGGACAGGGAAAAACTGTTTTTT	CASSQDREKLFF
TRBJ1-4	18	.	TRBV6-1	.	TGTGCCAGCAGTGAATACTTCGTATCATCCTCAACTAATGAAAAACTGTTTTTT	CASSEYFVSSSTNEKLFF
TRBJ1-2	13	.	TRBV28	.	TGTGCCAGCAGTTTTCGTAGGGGGAATGGCTACACCTTC	CASSFRRGNGYTF